Reported below is one T cell receptor (beta chain). The repertoire was sequenced with immunoSEQ multiplex PCR; TCRdb's copy has only in-frame clones and lacks some. The profile shows 300,000 or so clones, around four fifths of them singletons. The CDR3 spans 17 residues. CDR1 is SGHRS, CDR2 YFSETQ, per germline. Germline trimming cut 3 bases from V and 4 bases from J; bases unmatched to any gene: 9. These data come from a study of blood T cell repertoires in COVID-19. This TCR was sampled from a woman aged 45 to 65 with active or convalescent COVID-19. This chain joins TRBV5-1 and TRBJ2-3; 12 bases match TRBD2. Source material: peripheral blood. The CDR3 loop reads CASSSGLAGKGADTQYF. In DNA form, the CDR3 reads TGCGCCAGCAGCTCCGGACTAGCGGGAAAGGGGGCAGATACGCAGTATTTT.